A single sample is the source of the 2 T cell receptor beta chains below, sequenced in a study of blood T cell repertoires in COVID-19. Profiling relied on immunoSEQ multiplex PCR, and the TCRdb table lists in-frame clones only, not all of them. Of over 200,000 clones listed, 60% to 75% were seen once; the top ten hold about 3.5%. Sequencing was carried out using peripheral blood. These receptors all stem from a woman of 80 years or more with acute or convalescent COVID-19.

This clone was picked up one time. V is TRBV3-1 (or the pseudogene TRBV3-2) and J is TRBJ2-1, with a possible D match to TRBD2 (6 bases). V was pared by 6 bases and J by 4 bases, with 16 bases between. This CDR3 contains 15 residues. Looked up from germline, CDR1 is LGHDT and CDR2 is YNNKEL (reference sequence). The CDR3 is CASSPGTGGYNEQFF. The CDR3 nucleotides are TGTGCCAGCAGTCCCGGGACTGGCGGATACAATGAGCAGTTCTTC.

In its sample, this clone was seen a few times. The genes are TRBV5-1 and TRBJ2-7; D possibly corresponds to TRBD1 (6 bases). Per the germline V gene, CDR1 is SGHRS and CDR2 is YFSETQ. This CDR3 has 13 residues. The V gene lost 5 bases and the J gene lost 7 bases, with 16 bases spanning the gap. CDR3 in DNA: TGCGCCAGCAGGGAAAGGGACAACGGGGAGCAGTACTTC. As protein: CASRERDNGEQYF. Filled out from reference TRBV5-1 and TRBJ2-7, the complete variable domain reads KAGVTQTPRYLIKTRGQQVTLSCSPISGHRSVSWYQQTPGQGLQFLFEYFSETQRNKGNFPGRFSGRQFSNSRSEMNVSTLELGDSALYLCASRERDNGEQYFGPGTRLTVT.